The sequence of this TCR beta chain was determined in a study of blood T cell repertoires in COVID-19. Assay: immunoSEQ multiplex PCR; the TCRdb copy retains only in-frame clones and omits some. The sample holds 130,000 or so clones, around 89% seen once. V shed 0 bases, J shed 5 bases, and the junction held 4 bases outside the gene matches. CDR1 MNHNS and CDR2 SASEGT come from the germline V gene. This CDR3 comprises 16 residues. Sequencing used peripheral blood. This receptor was identified in a man aged 70-80 years with active COVID-19. This rearrangement joins TRBV6-1 to TRBJ2-3; the match to TRBD2 covers 11 bases. The CDR3 loop is CASSEALAGGIDTQYF. CDR3 bases: TGTGCCAGCAGTGAAGCTTTAGCGGGAGGGATAGATACGCAGTATTTT.